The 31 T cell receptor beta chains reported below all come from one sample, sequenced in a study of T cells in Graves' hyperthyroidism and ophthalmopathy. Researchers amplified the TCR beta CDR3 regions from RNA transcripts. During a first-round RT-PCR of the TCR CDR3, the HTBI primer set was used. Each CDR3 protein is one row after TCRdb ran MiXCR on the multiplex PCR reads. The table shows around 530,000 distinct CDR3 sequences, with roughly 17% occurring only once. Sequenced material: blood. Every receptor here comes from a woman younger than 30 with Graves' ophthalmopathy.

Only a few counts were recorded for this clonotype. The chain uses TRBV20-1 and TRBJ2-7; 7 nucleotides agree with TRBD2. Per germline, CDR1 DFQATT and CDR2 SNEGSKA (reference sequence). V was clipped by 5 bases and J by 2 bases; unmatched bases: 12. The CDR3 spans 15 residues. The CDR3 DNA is TGCAGTGCTCAGAGGAGGTCTAGCGGTGCCTACGAGCAGTACTTC. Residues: CSAQRRSSGAYEQYF.

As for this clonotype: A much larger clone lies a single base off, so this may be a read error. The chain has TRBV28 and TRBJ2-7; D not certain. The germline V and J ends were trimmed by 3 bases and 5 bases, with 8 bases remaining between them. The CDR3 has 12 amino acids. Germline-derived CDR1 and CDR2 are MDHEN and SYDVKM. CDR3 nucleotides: TGTGCCAGCAGTTTCCCCCCCAACGAGCAGTACTTC. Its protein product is CASSFPPNEQYF. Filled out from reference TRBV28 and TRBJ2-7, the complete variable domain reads DVKVTQSSRYLVKRTGEKVFLECVQDMDHENMFWYRQDPGLGLRLIYFSYDVKMKEKGDIPEGYSVSREKKERFSLILESASTNQTSMYLCASSFPPNEQYFGPGTRLTVT.

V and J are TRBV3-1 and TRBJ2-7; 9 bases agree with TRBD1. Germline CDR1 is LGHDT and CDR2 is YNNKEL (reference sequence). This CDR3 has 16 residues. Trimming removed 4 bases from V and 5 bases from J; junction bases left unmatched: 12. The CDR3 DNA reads TGTGCCAGCAGCCCCACTGAGGGACAGGGATTTCACGAGCAGTACTTC. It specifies CASSPTEGQGFHEQYF.

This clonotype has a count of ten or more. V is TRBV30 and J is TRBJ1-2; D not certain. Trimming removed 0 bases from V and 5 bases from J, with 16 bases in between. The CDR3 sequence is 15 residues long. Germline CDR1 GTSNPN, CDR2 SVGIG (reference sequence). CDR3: CAWSVRSSYWYGYTF. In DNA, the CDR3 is TGTGCCTGGAGTGTACGGTCCTCCTATTGGTATGGCTACACCTTC.

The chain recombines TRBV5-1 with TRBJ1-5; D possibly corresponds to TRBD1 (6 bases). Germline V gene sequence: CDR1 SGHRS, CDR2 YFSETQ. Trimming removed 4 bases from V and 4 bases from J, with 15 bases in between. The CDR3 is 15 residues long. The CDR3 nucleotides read TGCGCCAGCAGCCCCAACGGACAGTATAATCAGCCCCAGCATTTT. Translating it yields CASSPNGQYNQPQHF.

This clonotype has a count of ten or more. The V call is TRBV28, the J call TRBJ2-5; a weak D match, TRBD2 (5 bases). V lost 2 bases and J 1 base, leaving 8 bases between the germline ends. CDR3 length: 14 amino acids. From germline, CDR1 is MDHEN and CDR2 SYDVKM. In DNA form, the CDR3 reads TGTGCCAGCAGTTTACGGGGTAGCCAAGAGACCCAGTACTTC. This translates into CASSLRGSQETQYF.

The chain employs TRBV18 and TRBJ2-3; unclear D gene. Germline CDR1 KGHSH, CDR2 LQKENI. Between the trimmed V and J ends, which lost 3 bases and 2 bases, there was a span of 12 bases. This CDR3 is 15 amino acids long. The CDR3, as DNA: TGTGCCAGCTCACCGGCCGGTGATTCCACAGATACGCAGTATTTT. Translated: CASSPAGDSTDTQYF.

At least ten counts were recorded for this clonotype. CDR3 amino acids: CASSLSGDPNTEAFF. CDR3 nucleotide sequence: TGTGCCAGCAGTTTATCAGGGGACCCGAACACTGAAGCTTTCTTT. The V and J genes are TRBV27 and TRBJ1-1; TRBD1 might be the D (5 bases). The CDR3 has 15 amino acids. V was trimmed by 0 bases and J by 1 base, leaving 9 bases between them. Germline-derived CDR1 and CDR2 are MNHEY and SMNVEV (reference sequence).

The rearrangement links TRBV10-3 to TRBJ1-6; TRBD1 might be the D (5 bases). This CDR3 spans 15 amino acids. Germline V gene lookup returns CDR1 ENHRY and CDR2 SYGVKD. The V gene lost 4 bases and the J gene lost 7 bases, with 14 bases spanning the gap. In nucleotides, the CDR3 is TGTGCCATCAGTGGGACCGATGGGGGAAATTCACCCCTCCACTTT. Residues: CAISGTDGGNSPLHF.

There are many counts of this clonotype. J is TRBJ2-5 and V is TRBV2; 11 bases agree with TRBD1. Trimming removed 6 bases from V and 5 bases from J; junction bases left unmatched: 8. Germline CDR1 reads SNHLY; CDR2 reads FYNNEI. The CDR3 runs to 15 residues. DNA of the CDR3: TGTGCCAGCAGGCCGGACAGGGGGCGAGAGGAGACCCAGTACTTC. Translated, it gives CASRPDRGREETQYF.

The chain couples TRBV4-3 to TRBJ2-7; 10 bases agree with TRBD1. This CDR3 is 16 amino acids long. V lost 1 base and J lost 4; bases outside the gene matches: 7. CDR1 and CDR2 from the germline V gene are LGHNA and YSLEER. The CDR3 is CASSQAPGQGLYEQYF. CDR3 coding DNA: TGCGCCAGCAGCCAAGCGCCGGGACAGGGGCTATACGAGCAGTACTTC.

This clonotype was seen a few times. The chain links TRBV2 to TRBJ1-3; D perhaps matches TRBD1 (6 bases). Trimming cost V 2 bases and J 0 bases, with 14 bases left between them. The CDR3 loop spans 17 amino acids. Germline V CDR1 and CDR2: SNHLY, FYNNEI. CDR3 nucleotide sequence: TGTGCCAGCAGTGAATCTGGGGGGCGAGTCTCTGGAAACACCATATATTTT. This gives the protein CASSESGGRVSGNTIYF.

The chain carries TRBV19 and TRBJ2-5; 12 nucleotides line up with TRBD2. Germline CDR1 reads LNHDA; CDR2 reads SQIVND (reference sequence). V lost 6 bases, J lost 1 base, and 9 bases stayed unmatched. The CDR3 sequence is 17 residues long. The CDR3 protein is CASRPSGRASVQETQYF. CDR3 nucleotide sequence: TGTGCCAGTAGGCCTAGCGGGAGGGCCTCCGTCCAAGAGACCCAGTACTTC.

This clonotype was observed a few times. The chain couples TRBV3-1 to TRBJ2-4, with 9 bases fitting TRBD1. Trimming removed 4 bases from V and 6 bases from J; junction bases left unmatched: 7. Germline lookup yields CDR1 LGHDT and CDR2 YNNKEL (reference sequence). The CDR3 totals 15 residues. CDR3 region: CASSLTGGRGNIQYF. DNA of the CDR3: TGTGCCAGCAGCCTTACAGGGGGCCGAGGAAACATTCAGTACTTC.

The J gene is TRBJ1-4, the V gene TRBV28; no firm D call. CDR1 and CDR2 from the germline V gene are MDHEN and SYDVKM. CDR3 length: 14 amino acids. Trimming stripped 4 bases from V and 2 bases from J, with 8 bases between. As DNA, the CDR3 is TGTGCCAGCAGTTCCCCAGAGACTAATGAAAAACTGTTTTTT. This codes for CASSSPETNEKLFF.

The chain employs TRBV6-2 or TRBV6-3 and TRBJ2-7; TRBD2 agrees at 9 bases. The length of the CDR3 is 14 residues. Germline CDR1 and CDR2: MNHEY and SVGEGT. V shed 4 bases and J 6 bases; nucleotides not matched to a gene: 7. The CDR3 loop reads CASSSLAGGAEQYF. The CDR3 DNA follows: TGTGCCAGCAGTTCCCTCGCGGGAGGGGCCGAGCAGTACTTC.

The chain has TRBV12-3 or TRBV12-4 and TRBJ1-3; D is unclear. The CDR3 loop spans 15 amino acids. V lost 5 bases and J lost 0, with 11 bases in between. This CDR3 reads CASSPRGHSGNTIYF. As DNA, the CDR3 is TGTGCCAGCAGTCCCCGAGGGCACTCTGGAAACACCATATATTTT.

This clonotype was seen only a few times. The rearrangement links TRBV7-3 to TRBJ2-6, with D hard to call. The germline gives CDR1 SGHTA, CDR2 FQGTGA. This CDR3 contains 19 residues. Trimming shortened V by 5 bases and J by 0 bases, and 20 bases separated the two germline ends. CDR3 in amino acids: CASSPQSLDWSSGANVLTF. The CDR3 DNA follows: TGTGCCAGCAGCCCCCAAAGCTTAGACTGGAGCTCTGGGGCCAACGTCCTGACTTTC.

The CDR3 DNA reads TGCAGTGCTAGAAATACCGGGACCCCAGAGAGGGAAAAACTGTTTTTT. Its translation is CSARNTGTPEREKLFF. The chain carries TRBV20-1 and TRBJ1-4, with D maybe TRBD1 (5 bases). There are 16 residues in the CDR3. Per germline, CDR1 DFQATT and CDR2 SNEGSKA (reference sequence). V lost 2 bases to trimming and J lost 8 bases, with 21 bases between them.

CDR3 region: CASSLGWRENTGELFF. The CDR3 region has the DNA TGTGCCAGCAGCTTAGGTTGGCGGGAAAACACCGGGGAGCTGTTTTTT. The chain combines TRBV7-2 with TRBJ2-2, with D perhaps matching TRBD2 (6 bases). Germline CDR1 reads SGHTA; CDR2 reads FQGNSA. Trimming took 1 base from V and 2 from J, leaving 11 bases between them. The CDR3 runs 16 residues.

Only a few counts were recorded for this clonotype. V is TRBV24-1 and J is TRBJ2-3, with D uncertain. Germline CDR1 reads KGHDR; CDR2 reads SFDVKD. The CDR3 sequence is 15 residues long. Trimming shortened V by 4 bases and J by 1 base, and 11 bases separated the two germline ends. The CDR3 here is CATSDSFWGTDTQYF. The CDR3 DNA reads TGTGCCACCAGTGACTCGTTTTGGGGCACAGATACGCAGTATTTT.

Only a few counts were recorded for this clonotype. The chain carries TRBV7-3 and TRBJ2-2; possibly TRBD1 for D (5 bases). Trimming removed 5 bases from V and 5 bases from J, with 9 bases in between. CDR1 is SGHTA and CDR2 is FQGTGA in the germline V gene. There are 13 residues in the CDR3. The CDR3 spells CASSQGFTGELFF. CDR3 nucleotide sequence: TGTGCCAGCAGCCAGGGATTTACCGGGGAGCTGTTTTTT.

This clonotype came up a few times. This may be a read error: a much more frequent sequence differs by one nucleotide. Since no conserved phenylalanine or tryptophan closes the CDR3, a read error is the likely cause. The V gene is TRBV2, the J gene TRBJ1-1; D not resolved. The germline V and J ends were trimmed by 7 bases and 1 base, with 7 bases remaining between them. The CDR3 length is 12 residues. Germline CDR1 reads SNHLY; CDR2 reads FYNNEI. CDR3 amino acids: CASIRGNTEAFL. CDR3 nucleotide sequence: TGTGCCAGCATACGGGGGAACACTGAAGCTTTCCTT.

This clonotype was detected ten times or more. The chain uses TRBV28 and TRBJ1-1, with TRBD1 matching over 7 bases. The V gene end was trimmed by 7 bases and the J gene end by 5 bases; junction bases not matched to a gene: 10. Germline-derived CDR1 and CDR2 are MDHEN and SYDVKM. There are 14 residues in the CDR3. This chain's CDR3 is CASIRQGEWTEAFF. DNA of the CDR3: TGTGCCAGCATAAGACAGGGAGAATGGACTGAAGCTTTCTTT.

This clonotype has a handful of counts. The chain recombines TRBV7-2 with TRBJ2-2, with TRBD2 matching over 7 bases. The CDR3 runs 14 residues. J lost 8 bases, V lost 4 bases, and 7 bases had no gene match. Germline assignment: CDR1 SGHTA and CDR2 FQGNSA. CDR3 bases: TGTGCCAGCAGCTGGGGCGGGGGTGCGGGGGAGCTGTTTTTT. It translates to CASSWGGGAGELFF.

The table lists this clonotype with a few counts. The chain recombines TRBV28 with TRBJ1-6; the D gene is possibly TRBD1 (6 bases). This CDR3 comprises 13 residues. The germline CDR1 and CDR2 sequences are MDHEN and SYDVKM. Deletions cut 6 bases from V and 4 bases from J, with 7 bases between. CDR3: CASRTGYNSPLHF. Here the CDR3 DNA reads TGTGCCAGCAGAACAGGGTATAATTCACCCCTCCACTTT.

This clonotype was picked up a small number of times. The CDR3 coding sequence is TGTGCCAGCAATCAACGGGACGGCAGAAACACCATATATTTT. Translated, it gives CASNQRDGRNTIYF. The chain couples TRBV6-1 to TRBJ1-3; TRBD1 is a possible D gene (5 bases). The V and J ends lost 7 bases and 5 bases respectively, with 15 bases between them. The CDR3 totals 14 residues. The germline gives CDR1 MNHNS, CDR2 SASEGT.

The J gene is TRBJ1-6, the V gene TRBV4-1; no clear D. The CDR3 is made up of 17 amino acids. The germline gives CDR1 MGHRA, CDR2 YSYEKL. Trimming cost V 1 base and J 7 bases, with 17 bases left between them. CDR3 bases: TGCGCCAGCAGCCAAGTAGCGGCCCCGGTAGCCAATTCACCCCTCCACTTT. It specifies CASSQVAAPVANSPLHF.

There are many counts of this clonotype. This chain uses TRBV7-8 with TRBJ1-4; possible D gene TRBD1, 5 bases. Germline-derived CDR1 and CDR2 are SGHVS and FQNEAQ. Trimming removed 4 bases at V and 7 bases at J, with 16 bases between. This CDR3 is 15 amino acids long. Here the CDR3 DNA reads TGTGCCAGCAGCTCTAGCGGGGGAAGGGGTGAAAAACTGTTTTTT. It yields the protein CASSSSGGRGEKLFF.

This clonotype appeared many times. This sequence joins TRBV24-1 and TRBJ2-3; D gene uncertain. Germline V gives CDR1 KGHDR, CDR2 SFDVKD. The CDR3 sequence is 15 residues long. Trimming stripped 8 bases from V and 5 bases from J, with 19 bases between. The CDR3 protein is CATKGRGMSQDTQYF. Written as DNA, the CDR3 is TGTGCCACCAAGGGCAGAGGAATGTCACAAGATACGCAGTATTTT.

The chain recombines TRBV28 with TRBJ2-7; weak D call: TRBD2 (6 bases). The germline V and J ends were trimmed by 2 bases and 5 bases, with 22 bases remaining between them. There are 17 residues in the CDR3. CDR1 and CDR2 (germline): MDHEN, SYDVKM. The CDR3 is CASSLMAGRLERDEQYF. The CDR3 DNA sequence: TGTGCCAGCAGTTTAATGGCGGGGAGGCTCGAACGGGACGAGCAGTACTTC.